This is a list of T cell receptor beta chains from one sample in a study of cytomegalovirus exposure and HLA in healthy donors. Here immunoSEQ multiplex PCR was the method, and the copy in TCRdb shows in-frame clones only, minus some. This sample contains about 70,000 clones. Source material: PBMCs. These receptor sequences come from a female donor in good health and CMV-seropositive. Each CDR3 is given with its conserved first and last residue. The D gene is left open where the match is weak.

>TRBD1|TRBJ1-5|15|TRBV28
CASSYEDRANQPQHF
TGTGCCAGCAGCTACGAGGACAGGGCCAATCAGCCCCAGCATTTT
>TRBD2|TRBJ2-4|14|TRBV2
CASSASGGRNIQYF
TGTGCCAGCAGTGCTAGCGGGGGCCGGAACATTCAGTACTTC
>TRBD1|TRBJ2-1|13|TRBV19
CASSIVEGGEQFF
TGTGCCAGTAGTATAGTAGAAGGGGGCGAGCAGTTCTTC
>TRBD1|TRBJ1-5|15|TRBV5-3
CARSLKGQVNQPQHF
TGTGCCAGAAGCTTGAAGGGACAGGTTAATCAGCCCCAGCATTTT
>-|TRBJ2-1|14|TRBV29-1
CSVEPEGPYNEQFF
TGCAGCGTTGAACCCGAGGGCCCCTACAATGAGCAGTTCTTC
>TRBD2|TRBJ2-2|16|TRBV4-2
CASSQDLLAGYGELFF
TGTGCCAGCAGCCAAGATTTGCTAGCGGGTTACGGGGAGCTGTTTTTT
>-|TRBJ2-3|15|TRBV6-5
CASSYSKSRTDTQYF
TGTGCCAGCAGTTACTCCAAGAGCCGAACAGATACGCAGTATTTT
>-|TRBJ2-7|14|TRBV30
CAWSLGGASYEQYF
TGTGCCTGGAGTTTGGGAGGCGCATCCTACGAGCAGTACTTC
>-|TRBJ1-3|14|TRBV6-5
CASRLQGAGNTIYF
TGTGCCAGCAGACTACAGGGAGCTGGAAACACCATATATTTT
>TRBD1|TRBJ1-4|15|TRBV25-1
CASSDKGQGEEKLFF
TGTGCCAGCAGTGATAAGGGCCAGGGGGAAGAAAAACTGTTTTTT
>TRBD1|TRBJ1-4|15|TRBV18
CASSPPTGADEKLFF
TGTGCCAGCTCACCACCCACAGGGGCGGATGAAAAACTGTTTTTT
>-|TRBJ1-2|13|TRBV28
CASSPTASYGYTF
TGTGCCAGCAGCCCCACCGCCAGCTATGGCTACACCTTC
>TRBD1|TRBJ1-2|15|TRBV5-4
CASSSSDRGIYGYTF
TGTGCCAGCAGTTCCTCCGACAGGGGGATCTATGGCTACACCTTC
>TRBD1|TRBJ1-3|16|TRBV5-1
CASSFDRATSGNTIYF
TGCGCCAGCAGCTTCGACAGGGCTACCTCTGGAAACACCATATATTTT
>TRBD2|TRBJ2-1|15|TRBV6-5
CASSHTSGRLDEQFF
TGTGCCAGCAGTCATACTAGCGGGAGGTTGGATGAGCAGTTCTTC
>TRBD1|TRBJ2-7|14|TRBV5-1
CASSVGTGAYEQYF
TGCGCCAGCAGCGTCGGGACAGGAGCCTACGAGCAGTACTTC